The next 28 T cell receptor beta chains were all read from a single sample in a study of PD-L1 blockade in urothelial cancer. Assay used: immunoSEQ multiplex PCR; TCRdb lists only in-frame clones, some missing. This sample has about 19,000 clones, with around 88% found just once. Here the sequenced sample was PBMCs, taken around atezolizumab (anti-PD-L1) treatment. The source is a man aged 50 or older with urothelial cancer.

The V and J genes are TRBV2 and TRBJ2-7; D possibly corresponds to TRBD2 (5 bases). CDR3 length equals 15 residues. Trimming removed 0 bases from V and 3 bases from J, with 12 bases in between. Germline CDR1 is SNHLY and CDR2 is FYNNEI. The CDR3 nucleotides read TGTGCCAGCAGTGAAGCCGGGGTTTTGGGCTACGAGCAGTACTTC. It is translated as CASSEAGVLGYEQYF.

The chain links TRBV30 to TRBJ1-2, with a tentative D call TRBD1 (5 bases). V was shortened by 2 bases and J by 4 bases, with 11 bases between the two germline ends. This CDR3 is built from 13 residues. In germline, CDR1 is GTSNPN, CDR2 SVGIG (reference sequence). The CDR3 here is CAWSRGDTYGYTF. The CDR3 DNA follows: TGTGCCTGGAGTAGGGGCGATACCTATGGCTACACCTTC.

The rearrangement joins TRBV19 to TRBJ1-2; possibly TRBD1 for D (5 bases). In germline, CDR1 is LNHDA, CDR2 SQIVND (reference sequence). The CDR3 length is 13 residues. Trimming removed 9 bases from V and 0 bases from J, with 11 bases in between. This CDR3 reads CASRASANYGYTF. For the CDR3, the DNA is TGTGCCAGCAGGGCCTCCGCTAACTATGGCTACACCTTC.

This chain links TRBV18 with TRBJ2-1; 11 bases are a match to TRBD2. The CDR3 is 16 residues long. From germline, CDR1 is KGHSH and CDR2 LQKENI. Trimming cost V 5 bases and J 5 bases; bases outside gene matches: 8. CDR3 sequence (DNA): TGTGCCAGCTCAATAAGTGGGACTAGCGGTAACAATGAGCAGTTCTTC. Translating gives CASSISGTSGNNEQFF.

V gene TRBV5-6 combines with J gene TRBJ2-1; TRBD1 aligns across 8 bases. With 1 base clipped from V and 8 bases from J, the junction kept 11 bases outside the gene matches. Germline values: CDR1 SGHDT, CDR2 YYEEEE. CDR3 length: 16 residues. CDR3 nucleotides: TGTGCCAGCAGCTTGAATGGACAGGGCCTCCTGGATGAGCAGTTCTTC. As protein: CASSLNGQGLLDEQFF. Together with reference TRBV5-6 and TRBJ2-1, the CDR3 gives the full variable domain: DAGVTQSPTHLIKTRGQQVTLRCSPKSGHDTVSWYQQALGQGPQFIFQYYEEEERQRGNFPDRFSGHQFPNYSSELNVNALLLGDSALYLCASSLNGQGLLDEQFFGPGTRLTVL.

The chain links TRBV12-2 to TRBJ2-5; the tabulated D call, TRBD1, remains unverified against the DNA. TRBV12-2 is described as a pseudogene. The CDR3 has 21 residues. The CDR3 bases are TGTGCAAGTCGCTTAGGCCTGATCGGGGGACAGGACCTGCAGTGGGGAGAGACCCAGTACTTC. As protein: CASRLGLIGGQDLQWGETQYF.

The CDR3 spells CATRDSDSSGNTIYF. CDR3 nucleotides: TGTGCCACTCGAGATTCGGACAGCTCTGGAAACACCATATATTTT. The chain combines TRBV7-9 with TRBJ1-3, with D perhaps TRBD1 (6 bases). V lost 10 bases to trimming and J lost 0 bases, with 16 bases between them. The CDR3 contains 15 residues. CDR1 SEHNR and CDR2 FQNEAQ come from the germline V gene (reference sequence).

V and J are TRBV7-6 and TRBJ2-7; 7 bases align to TRBD1. This CDR3 region has 14 residues. Trimming cost V 3 bases and J 3 bases; bases outside gene matches: 5. Looked up from germline, CDR1 is SGHVS and CDR2 is FNYEAQ. The CDR3 DNA follows: TGTGCCAGCAGCTTCTCCGGGACAGACTACGAGCAGTACTTC. As protein: CASSFSGTDYEQYF. Combining the CDR3 with reference TRBV7-6 and TRBJ2-7 gives the whole variable domain GAGVSQSPRYKVTKRGQDVALRCDPISGHVSLYWYRQALGQGPEFLTYFNYEAQQDKSGLPNDRFSAERPEGSISTLTIQRTEQRDSAMYRCASSFSGTDYEQYFGPGTRLTVT.

The chain recombines TRBV7-9 with TRBJ2-3; 13 bases agree with TRBD2. The V segment lost 6 bases and the J segment 11 bases; nucleotides outside the gene matches: 8. CDR1 and CDR2 (germline): SEHNR, FQNEAQ (reference sequence). The CDR3 consists of 14 residues. CDR3 nucleotide sequence: TGTGCCAGCAGTCCCCGACTAGCGGGGGGAGAGCAGTATTTT. It encodes CASSPRLAGGEQYF.

This clone was seen a single time. This chain uses TRBV19 with TRBJ2-4, with 7 nucleotides matching TRBD1. CDR3 length: 17 residues. Losses at the gene ends were 4 bases for V and 0 bases for J; bases not matched to a gene: 9. Germline V gene lookup returns CDR1 LNHDA and CDR2 SQIVND (reference sequence). CDR3 DNA sequence: TGTGCCAGTAGTAACGAACGGGACAGTATAGCCAAAAACATTCAGTACTTC. It is translated as CASSNERDSIAKNIQYF.

CDR3 protein: CASSLGHVNIYGYTF. CDR3 DNA sequence: TGTGCCAGCAGCTTAGGACATGTTAACATCTATGGCTACACCTTC. This sequence joins TRBV7-9 and TRBJ1-2; the D is unclear. The length of the CDR3 is 15 residues. Trimming cost V 1 base and J 4 bases, with 13 bases left between them. Looked up from germline, CDR1 is SEHNR and CDR2 is FQNEAQ (reference sequence).

The chain combines TRBV4-2 with TRBJ2-7; 12 bases map to TRBD2. The CDR3 runs to 16 residues. J was trimmed by 6 bases and V by 0 bases; bases with no gene match: 6. The germline V gene encodes CDR1 LGHNA and CDR2 YNFKEQ. This CDR3 reads CASSQDASGGAAEQYF. The CDR3 bases are TGTGCCAGCAGCCAAGATGCTAGCGGGGGGGCCGCCGAGCAGTACTTC.

The chain recombines TRBV6-5 with TRBJ1-2, with TRBD1 identical over 9 bases. The CDR3 consists of 15 residues. Germline values: CDR1 MNHEY, CDR2 SVGAGI. The junction had 7 bases not matched to a gene; V was cut back by 0 bases and J by 8 bases. The chain's CDR3 is CASSYSRDRVSGYTF. The CDR3 nucleotides are TGTGCCAGCAGTTACTCCCGGGACAGGGTGAGCGGCTACACCTTC.

The rearrangement links TRBV6-5 to TRBJ2-5, with 8 nucleotides matching TRBD2. The CDR3 is 12 amino acids. V trimming: 7 bases; J trimming: 5 bases; junction bases outside the gene matches: 3. Germline-derived CDR1 and CDR2 are MNHEY and SVGAGI. In DNA form, the CDR3 reads TGTGCCAGCACGGGGGGGCGCGAGACCCAGTACTTC. As protein: CASTGGRETQYF.

This CDR3 reads CASSLAWGLAGGLYNEQFF. CDR3 in DNA: TGCGCCAGCAGCTTGGCATGGGGACTAGCGGGGGGGCTGTACAATGAGCAGTTCTTC. This chain links TRBV5-1 with TRBJ2-1; 16 positions agree with TRBD2. Germline V gene sequence: CDR1 SGHRS, CDR2 YFSETQ. Unmatched junction bases numbered 7, after V lost 0 bases and J lost 4 bases. The CDR3 consists of 19 residues.

V is TRBV19 and J is TRBJ2-3; 7 bases fit TRBD1. The CDR3 is made up of 14 amino acids. V dropped 4 bases and J dropped 7; count of bases not matched to a gene: 8. In germline, CDR1 is LNHDA, CDR2 SQIVND (reference sequence). The chain's CDR3 is CASSTTGTVNTQYF. The CDR3 DNA reads as TGTGCCAGTAGTACGACCGGGACAGTTAATACGCAGTATTTT. The whole variable domain, remainder taken from reference TRBV19 and TRBJ2-3, is DGGITQSPKYLFRKEGQNVTLSCEQNLNHDAMYWYRQDPGQGLRLIYYSQIVNDFQKGDIAEGYSVSREKKESFPLTVTSAQKNPTAFYLCASSTTGTVNTQYFGPGTRLTVL.

V usage is TRBV30 and J usage is TRBJ2-2, with 10 bases lining up with TRBD2. Trimming at V came to 2 bases and at J to 1 base, leaving 4 bases not matched to a gene. Germline V gene data show CDR1 as GTSNPN and CDR2 as SVGIG (reference sequence). This CDR3 is 16 amino acids long. CDR3 protein: CAWSLGLAQNTGELFF. Here the CDR3 DNA reads TGTGCCTGGAGTTTGGGACTAGCGCAGAACACCGGGGAGCTGTTTTTT.

V and J are TRBV7-9 and TRBJ2-7; no clear D gene. The CDR3 contains 11 residues. V lost 6 bases to trimming and J lost 3 bases, with 6 bases between them. Germline V CDR1 and CDR2: SEHNR, FQNEAQ (reference sequence). In DNA, the CDR3 is TGTGCCAGCAGTCACAGCTACGAGCAGTACTTC. This codes for CASSHSYEQYF.

J is TRBJ2-3 and V is TRBV6-9; 7 nucleotides line up with TRBD1. With 6 bases clipped from V and 1 base from J, the junction kept 13 bases outside the gene matches. CDR1 is MNHGY and CDR2 is SVAAGI in the germline V gene. The CDR3 runs 17 residues. The CDR3 DNA is TGTGCCAGCAGAGGGCAGGGGGTTTTTCCTCGCACAGATACGCAGTATTTT. This codes for CASRGQGVFPRTDTQYF.

CDR3 amino acids: CASSLQGVEGYTF. Written as DNA, the CDR3 is TGTGCCAGCAGCCTACAGGGAGTGGAAGGCTACACCTTC. The chain employs TRBV7-6 and TRBJ1-2, with a weak D call TRBD1 (6 bases). V lost 5 bases to trimming and J lost 8 bases, with 15 bases between them. This CDR3 spans 13 amino acids. The germline V gene encodes CDR1 SGHVS and CDR2 FNYEAQ.

The genes are TRBV11-2 and TRBJ2-5; 9 nucleotides match TRBD1. The J segment lost 6 bases and the V segment lost 2 bases, leaving 7 bases of the junction unmatched. CDR1 is SGHAT, CDR2 FQNNGV, per germline. CDR3 length: 15 amino acids. The CDR3, as DNA: TGTGCCAGCAGCTTAACCATCGGACAGGGGAAGACCCAGTACTTC. Encoded protein: CASSLTIGQGKTQYF.

The chain carries TRBV6-4 and TRBJ2-2; no reliable D call. V dropped 4 bases and J dropped 4 bases, with 7 bases sitting between them. This CDR3 has 13 residues. Germline CDR1 MRHNA, CDR2 SNTAGT. This chain's CDR3 is CASSGSGTGELFF. The CDR3 DNA is TGTGCCAGCAGTGGGTCGGGCACCGGGGAGCTGTTTTTT.

The chain is built from TRBV2 and TRBJ1-5; a weak D match, TRBD1 (5 bases). Trimming removed 6 bases from V and 6 bases from J, with 15 bases in between. Per the germline V gene, CDR1 is SNHLY and CDR2 is FYNNEI. CDR3 length equals 14 residues. This CDR3 is CASRRGGGGQPQHF. In nucleotides, the CDR3 is TGTGCCAGCAGACGCGGGGGTGGGGGTCAGCCCCAGCATTTT.

The chain employs TRBV18 and TRBJ2-1; D gene ambiguous. V lost 3 bases to trimming and J lost 6 bases, with 12 bases between them. The germline gives CDR1 KGHSH, CDR2 LQKENI. The CDR3 loop spans 14 amino acids. CDR3 residues: CASSPALLTNEQFF. The CDR3 DNA follows: TGTGCCAGCTCACCCGCACTCCTAACCAATGAGCAGTTCTTC. The full variable domain, in which reference TRBV18 and TRBJ2-1 provide the parts outside the CDR3, is NAGVMQNPRHLVRRRGQEARLRCSPMKGHSHVYWYRQLPEEGLKFMVYLQKENIIDESGMPKERFSAEFPKEGPSILRIQQVVRGDSAAYFCASSPALLTNEQFFGPGTRLTVL.

The V and J genes are TRBV4-3 and TRBJ2-7; D may be TRBD2 (5 bases). Trimming took 0 bases from V and 3 from J, leaving 15 bases between them. This CDR3 is 16 amino acids long. CDR1 is LGHNA, CDR2 YSLEER, per germline. For the CDR3, the DNA is TGCGCCAGCAGCCAAGAAGCGGCGGGCAGTTTCTACGAGCAGTACTTC. This encodes CASSQEAAGSFYEQYF.

The V and J genes are TRBV9 and TRBJ2-1; D not certain. The V end lost 0 bases, the J end lost 6 bases, and 7 bases lay between the germline ends. CDR1 is SGDLS, CDR2 YYNGEE, per germline. The CDR3 length is 13 residues. CDR3 region: CASSVATGNEQFF. CDR3 nucleotides: TGTGCCAGCAGCGTAGCTACGGGCAATGAGCAGTTCTTC.

The V call is TRBV19, the J call TRBJ2-5, with 7 nucleotides matching TRBD2. Germline V CDR1 and CDR2: LNHDA, SQIVND (reference sequence). V lost 8 bases to trimming and J lost 1 base; unmatched junction nucleotides: 10. This CDR3 has 15 residues. CDR3 in DNA: TGTGCCAGTTCAAGACTAGCCGGACCCCAAGAGACCCAGTACTTC. It codes for CASSRLAGPQETQYF.

The rearrangement uses TRBV5-1 and TRBJ2-7; 7 bases line up with TRBD2. There are 15 residues in the CDR3. Germline CDR1 reads SGHRS; CDR2 reads YFSETQ. J gave up 6 bases and V 7 bases, and 16 bases lay outside the gene matches. This chain's CDR3 is CASAELPGGRGEQYF. CDR3 in DNA: TGCGCCAGCGCGGAATTGCCCGGGGGGAGAGGCGAGCAGTACTTC.